The T cell receptor beta chain under discussion was sequenced for a study of CD8 T cells in ankylosing spondylitis. Findings of the study overall: According to the report, clones linked to the disease were significantly enriched in matched synovial fluid samples taken from ankylosing spondylitis patients. Roughly 8 highly homologous variants made up a TCR beta motif, and this motif appeared characteristic of ankylosing spondylitis blood.

Making the TCR beta libraries involved quantitative 5'-RACE with molecular barcodes. Using its own MiXCR run on the 5' RACE reads, TCRdb lists one record per CDR3 protein. The table shows approximately 440,000 distinct CDR3 sequences, with approximately 17% occurring only once. This clonotype was found once. Its cognate antigen is unknown. Germline V gene sequence: CDR1 DFQATT, CDR2 SNEGSKA (reference sequence). The CDR3 consists of 12 residues. The clonotype originates from a male donor with ankylosing spondylitis. Sequenced input: blood, either unsorted or a sorted T cell fraction (not recorded which). This chain links TRBV20-1 with TRBJ1-1, with TRBD1 matching 8 bases. CDR3 residues: CRAPGQGASEFF. The CDR3 nucleotides read TGCAGGGCCCCCGGGCAGGGGGCATCCGAGTTCTTT.